This T cell receptor (beta chain) was obtained from a study of T cell clones after liver transplantation. The overall study: A pre-transplant mixed lymphocyte reaction with TCRbeta sequencing defined graft-donor-reactive clones followed in post-transplant blood. Blood was drawn pre-transplant, before withdrawal, and after full or failed withdrawal. Standard immunosuppression, with no induction, continued until 12-24 months after transplant.

Profiled with immunoSEQ multiplex PCR; TCRdb holds only in-frame clones, not every one. The sample includes around 100,000 clones, about 88% of them seen just once. Trimming took off 5 bases at V and 5 bases at J, with 22 bases between the two ends. The CDR3 is 17 residues long. CDR1 MNHEY and CDR2 SMNVEV come from the germline V gene (reference sequence). The specimen comprised CD4+ T cells from blood, sampled 47 months after liver transplant. This chain joins TRBV27 and TRBJ2-1, with D maybe TRBD2 (5 bases). The receptor comes from a human patient who received a liver transplant. Some T cells may have come from the graft donor. CDR3 in amino acids: CASSLRPPQFGNNEQFF. The CDR3 region has the DNA TGTGCCAGCAGTCTGCGGCCTCCACAGTTCGGGAACAATGAGCAGTTCTTC.